The TCR beta chain described here comes from a study of patients and donors after allogeneic stem cell transplantation. In germline, CDR1 is SGHRS, CDR2 YFSETQ. The V end lost 4 bases, the J end lost 5 bases, and 18 bases lay between the germline ends. CDR3 size: 16 residues. One entry per CDR3 protein results from TCRdb running MiXCR on the RT-PCR reads. This table holds approximately 220,000 distinct CDR3 sequences, about 38% found once. The chain uses TRBV5-1 and TRBJ1-4; D is unclear. Sequencing input: blood, either unsorted or a sorted T cell fraction (not recorded which). This sequence originates from a human donor who was either an allogeneic HSCT recipient or a stem cell or donor lymphocyte infusion donor (not recorded which). It is not recorded whose cells these are; they may come from a transplant donor. The CDR3 sequence: CASSPSQGLPNEKLFF. The CDR3 nucleotides are TGCGCCAGCAGCCCCTCCCAAGGACTACCGAATGAAAAACTGTTTTTT.